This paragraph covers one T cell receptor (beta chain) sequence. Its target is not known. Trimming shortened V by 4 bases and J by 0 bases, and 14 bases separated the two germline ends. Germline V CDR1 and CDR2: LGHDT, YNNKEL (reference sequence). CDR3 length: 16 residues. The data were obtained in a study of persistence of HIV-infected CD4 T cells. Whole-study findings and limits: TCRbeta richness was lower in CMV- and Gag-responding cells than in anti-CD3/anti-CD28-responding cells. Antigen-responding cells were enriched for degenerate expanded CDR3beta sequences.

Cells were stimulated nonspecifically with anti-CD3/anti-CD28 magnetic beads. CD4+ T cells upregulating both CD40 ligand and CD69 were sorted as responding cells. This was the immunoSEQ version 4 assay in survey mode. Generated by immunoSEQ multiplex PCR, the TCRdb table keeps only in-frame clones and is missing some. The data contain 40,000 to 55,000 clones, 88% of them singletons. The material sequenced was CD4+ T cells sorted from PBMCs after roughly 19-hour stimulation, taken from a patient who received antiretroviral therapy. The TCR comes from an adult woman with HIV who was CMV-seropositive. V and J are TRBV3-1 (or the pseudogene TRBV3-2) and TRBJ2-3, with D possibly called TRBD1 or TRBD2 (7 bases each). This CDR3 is CASSLRGGASTDTQYF. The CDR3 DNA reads TGTGCCAGCAGCCTCAGGGGGGGGGCAAGCACAGATACGCAGTATTTT.